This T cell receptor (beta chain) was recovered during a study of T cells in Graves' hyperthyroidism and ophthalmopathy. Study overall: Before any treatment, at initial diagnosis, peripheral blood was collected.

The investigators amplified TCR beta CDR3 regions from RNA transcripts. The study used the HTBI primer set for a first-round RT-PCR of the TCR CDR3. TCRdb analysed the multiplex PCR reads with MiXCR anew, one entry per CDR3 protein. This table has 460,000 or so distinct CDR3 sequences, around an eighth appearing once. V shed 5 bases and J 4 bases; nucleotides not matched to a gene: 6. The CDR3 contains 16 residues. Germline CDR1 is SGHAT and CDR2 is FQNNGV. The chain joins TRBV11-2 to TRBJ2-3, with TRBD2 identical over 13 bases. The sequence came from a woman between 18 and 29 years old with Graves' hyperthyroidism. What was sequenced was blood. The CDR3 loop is CASSRGTSGKPDTQYF. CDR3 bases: TGTGCCAGCAGCCGCGGGACTAGCGGGAAGCCAGATACGCAGTATTTT.